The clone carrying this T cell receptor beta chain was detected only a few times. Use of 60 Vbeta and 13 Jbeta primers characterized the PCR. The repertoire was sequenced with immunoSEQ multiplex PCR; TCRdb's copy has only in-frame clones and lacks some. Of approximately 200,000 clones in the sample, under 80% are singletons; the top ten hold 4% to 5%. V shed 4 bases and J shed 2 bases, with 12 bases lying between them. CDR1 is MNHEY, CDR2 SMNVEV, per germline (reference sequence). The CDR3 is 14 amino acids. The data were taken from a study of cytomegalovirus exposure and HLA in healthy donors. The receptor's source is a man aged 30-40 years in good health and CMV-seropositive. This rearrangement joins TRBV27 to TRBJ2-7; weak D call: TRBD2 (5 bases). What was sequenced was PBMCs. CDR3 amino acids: CASSYGVGAYEQYF. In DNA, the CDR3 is TGTGCCAGCAGTTATGGAGTGGGAGCCTACGAGCAGTACTTC.